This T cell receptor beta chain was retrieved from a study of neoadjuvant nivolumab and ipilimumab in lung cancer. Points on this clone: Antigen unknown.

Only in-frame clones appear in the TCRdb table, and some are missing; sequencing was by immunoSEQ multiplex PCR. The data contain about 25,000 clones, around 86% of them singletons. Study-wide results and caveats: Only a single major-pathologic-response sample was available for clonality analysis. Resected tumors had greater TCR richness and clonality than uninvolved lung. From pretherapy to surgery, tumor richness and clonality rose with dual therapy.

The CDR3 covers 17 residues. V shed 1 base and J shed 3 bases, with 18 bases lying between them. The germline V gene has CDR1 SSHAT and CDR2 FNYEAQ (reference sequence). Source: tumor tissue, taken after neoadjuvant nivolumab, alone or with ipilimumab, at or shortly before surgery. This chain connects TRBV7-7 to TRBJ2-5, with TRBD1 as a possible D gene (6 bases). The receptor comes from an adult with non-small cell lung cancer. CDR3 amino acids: CASSLGVSAGVEETQYF. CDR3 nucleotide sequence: TGTGCCAGCAGCTTAGGAGTTTCGGCAGGGGTCGAAGAGACCCAGTACTTC. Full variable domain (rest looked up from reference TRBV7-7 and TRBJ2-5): GAGVSQSPRYKVTKRGQDVTLRCDPISSHATLYWYQQALGQGPEFLTYFNYEAQPDKSGLPSDRFSAERPEGSISTLTIQRTEQRDSAMYRCASSLGVSAGVEETQYFGPGTRLLVL.